This passage covers 8 T cell receptor beta chains from one sample sequenced in a study of blood T cell repertoires in COVID-19. Sequencing used immunoSEQ multiplex PCR; TCRdb keeps in-frame clones, though not all of them. The sample has roughly 260,000 clones; about 88% are singletons. The sequenced sample was peripheral blood. All receptors come from a man in his 60s who had recovered from COVID-19.

The rearrangement joins TRBV6-5 to TRBJ2-1, with 7 positions matching TRBD2. This CDR3 spans 13 amino acids. Germline V gene lookup returns CDR1 MNHEY and CDR2 SVGAGI. Trimming removed 6 bases from V and 5 bases from J; junction bases left unmatched: 4. The CDR3 sequence: CASRTAGDNEQFF. DNA for the CDR3: TGTGCCAGCAGGACGGCGGGAGACAATGAGCAGTTCTTC.

The genes are TRBV3-1 (or the pseudogene TRBV3-2) and TRBJ2-3; D is unresolved. CDR3 length: 12 residues. Trimming cost V 1 base and J 6 bases, with 5 bases left between them. Germline lookup yields CDR1 LGHDT and CDR2 YNNKEL (reference sequence). CDR3 sequence: CASSQVRDTQYF. The CDR3 nucleotides are TGTGCCAGCAGCCAAGTCCGGGATACGCAGTATTTT.

CDR3 region: CASSVGRAPSGNTIYF. DNA for the CDR3: TGTGCCAGCAGCGTCGGCAGGGCCCCCTCTGGAAACACCATATATTTT. This chain uses TRBV9 with TRBJ1-3, with D possibly being TRBD1 (5 bases). The V gene lost 2 bases and the J gene lost 0 bases, with 12 bases spanning the gap. This CDR3 is built from 16 residues. Germline V gives CDR1 SGDLS, CDR2 YYNGEE.

The genes are TRBV11-1 and TRBJ1-1, with 8 bases that match TRBD1. J gave up 4 bases and V 2 bases, and 3 bases lay outside the gene matches. The CDR3 covers 14 residues. CDR1 and CDR2 from the germline V gene are SGHAT and FQDESV (reference sequence). The CDR3 reads CASSLRTGRTEAFF. The CDR3 region has the DNA TGTGCCAGCAGCTTACGGACAGGGCGCACTGAAGCTTTCTTT.

V usage is TRBV6-5 and J usage is TRBJ1-5; 10 bases fit TRBD1. Germline V CDR1 and CDR2: MNHEY, SVGAGI. The CDR3 loop spans 14 amino acids. The V and J ends lost 8 bases and 11 bases, in that order; junction bases with no gene match: 12. The CDR3 protein is CASAGQGLQVTQHF. The CDR3, as DNA: TGTGCCAGCGCGGGACAGGGGCTCCAAGTGACCCAGCATTTT.

The V gene is TRBV7-2, the J gene TRBJ2-5, with D perhaps matching TRBD1 (5 bases). CDR3 length: 14 residues. Trimming shortened V by 2 bases and J by 5 bases, and 12 bases separated the two germline ends. CDR1 and CDR2 from the germline V gene are SGHTA and FQGNSA. The CDR3 region is CASSLQGRAETQYF. In nucleotides, the CDR3 is TGTGCCAGCAGCTTACAGGGCCGGGCGGAGACCCAGTACTTC.

The chain uses TRBV14 and TRBJ2-7; D may be TRBD2 (6 bases). Germline-derived CDR1 and CDR2 are SGHDN and FVKESK. V lost 2 bases, J lost 6 bases, and 17 bases lay in between. The CDR3 runs 15 residues. The CDR3 bases are TGTGCCAGCAGCCAATTCACTAGCTCCCTCGGCGAGCAGTACTTC. Its translation is CASSQFTSSLGEQYF.

With respect to this clone: The germline gene is not matched at one end of the junction; a read error may be the cause. The chain couples TRBV7-7 to TRBJ2-5, with 8 bases lining up with TRBD1. Germline V lookup: CDR1 SSHAT, CDR2 FNYEAQ (reference sequence). CDR3 length: 15 residues. This CDR3 is CASSFRGRPGETQYF. CDR3 bases: TGTGCTAGCAGCTTCAGGGGGCGCCCGGGGGAGACCCAGTACTTC.